These 18 T cell receptor beta chains came from one sample sequenced in a study of T cell responses to AZD1222 COVID-19 vaccine. The table came from immunoSEQ multiplex PCR; TCRdb's copy has only in-frame clones and leaves some out. Seen here are about 150,000 clones, under 95% observed once, and the top ten hold less than 5.5%. The input for sequencing was peripheral blood, taken on day 0 of AZD1222 vaccination. The receptors derive from an adult in good health.

The genes are TRBV19 and TRBJ2-6, with unresolved D. This CDR3 spans 16 amino acids. CDR1 is LNHDA, CDR2 SQIVND, per germline (reference sequence). V gave up 7 bases and J gave up 0 bases, with 13 bases separating them. The CDR3 DNA reads TGTGCCAGTACTGAAAGACTTAACTCTGGGGCCAACGTCCTGACTTTC. This gives the protein CASTERLNSGANVLTF.

The chain links TRBV7-2 to TRBJ1-5; D might be TRBD1 (5 bases). The CDR3 has 15 residues. V gave up 1 base and J gave up 9 bases, with 16 bases separating them. CDR1 is SGHTA, CDR2 FQGNSA, per germline. CDR3 nucleotide sequence: TGTGCCAGCAGCTTAGGCTCGGGGACGGGCCGGCCCCAGCATTTT. Encoded protein: CASSLGSGTGRPQHF.

The chain recombines TRBV9 with TRBJ1-4, with D possibly TRBD1 on 5 matching bases. CDR3 length equals 16 residues. Germline-derived CDR1 and CDR2 are SGDLS and YYNGEE. V lost 0 bases to trimming and J lost 0 bases, with 9 bases between them. For the CDR3, the DNA is TGTGCCAGCAGCGTAGAGGGGTTTGCAACTAATGAAAAACTGTTTTTT. This codes for CASSVEGFATNEKLFF.

The chain carries TRBV9 and TRBJ1-2; 8 bases agree with TRBD1. Germline-derived CDR1 and CDR2 are SGDLS and YYNGEE. The length of the CDR3 is 14 residues. J gave up 8 bases and V 0 bases, and 6 bases lay outside the gene matches. CDR3 amino acids: CASSVGGGTGGYTF. The CDR3 nucleotides read TGTGCCAGCAGCGTAGGAGGGGGGACAGGCGGCTACACCTTC.

The chain couples TRBV7-3 to TRBJ2-2, with 9 nucleotides matching TRBD1. V lost 7 bases, J lost 5 bases, and 8 bases stayed unmatched. CDR3 length: 15 amino acids. Looked up from germline, CDR1 is SGHTA and CDR2 is FQGTGA. Here the CDR3 DNA reads TGTGCCAGCACCCCAGCGGGACAGGGAACCGGGGAGCTGTTTTTT. Translating gives CASTPAGQGTGELFF. Combining the CDR3 with reference TRBV7-3 and TRBJ2-2 gives the whole variable domain GAGVSQTPSNKVTEKGKYVELRCDPISGHTALYWYRQSLGQGPEFLIYFQGTGAADDSGLPNDRFFAVRPEGSVSTLKIQRTERGDSAVYLCASTPAGQGTGELFFGEGSRLTVL.

The chain recombines TRBV7-9 with TRBJ2-7; D uncertain. Germline V CDR1 and CDR2: SEHNR, FQNEAQ (reference sequence). This CDR3 is built from 13 residues. Deletions cut 0 bases from V and 7 bases from J, with 10 bases between. This chain's CDR3 is CASSLAGRGEQYF. The DNA of the CDR3 is TGTGCCAGCAGCTTAGCTGGCCGTGGGGAGCAGTACTTC.

This chain connects TRBV18 to TRBJ2-2; maybe TRBD1 (6 bases). The germline V and J ends were trimmed by 8 bases and 5 bases, with 15 bases remaining between them. Germline V gene lookup returns CDR1 KGHSH and CDR2 LQKENI. CDR3 length: 14 residues. CDR3 sequence reads: CASVRTERTGELFF. The CDR3 coding sequence is TGTGCCAGCGTTAGGACAGAGAGAACCGGGGAGCTGTTTTTT.

The chain joins TRBV7-2 to TRBJ1-2, with TRBD1 as a possible D gene (6 bases). This CDR3 spans 12 amino acids. Germline lookup yields CDR1 SGHTA and CDR2 FQGNSA. Trimming left V 4 bases short and J 5 bases short, with 8 bases between. CDR3 in amino acids: CASSSRGYGYTF. The CDR3 DNA reads as TGTGCCAGCAGCTCTAGGGGGTATGGCTACACCTTC. The entire variable domain, with the rest obtained from reference TRBV7-2 and TRBJ1-2, is as follows: GAGVSQSPSNKVTEKGKDVELRCDPISGHTALYWYRQSLGQGLEFLIYFQGNSAPDKSGLPSDRFSAERTGGSVSTLTIQRTQQEDSAVYLCASSSRGYGYTFGSGTRLTVV.

The CDR3 coding sequence is TGTGCCAGCAGCTTGATAGGGAAGGGATCGCCCCTCCACTTT. Amino acids: CASSLIGKGSPLHF. V is TRBV5-6 and J is TRBJ1-6, with D unresolved. Looked up from germline, CDR1 is SGHDT and CDR2 is YYEEEE. With 1 base removed from V and 13 bases from J, the gap between germline ends came to 15 bases. The CDR3 has 14 residues.

This clone appeared once. This chain uses TRBV4-3 with TRBJ1-2, with TRBD1 as a possible D gene (6 bases). Trimming stripped 0 bases from V and 7 bases from J, with 12 bases between. The CDR3 is 14 residues long. Per germline, CDR1 LGHNA and CDR2 YSLEER. The CDR3 is CASSQDRGTSGYTF. In DNA, the CDR3 is TGCGCCAGCAGCCAAGACAGGGGAACAAGTGGCTACACCTTC.

The genes are TRBV6-5 and TRBJ1-1; TRBD1 might be the D (5 bases). From germline, CDR1 is MNHEY and CDR2 SVGAGI. The CDR3 loop spans 15 amino acids. V lost 10 bases and J lost 1, with 19 bases in between. CDR3 protein: CATSGALAANTEAFF. As DNA, the CDR3 is TGTGCCACCTCCGGGGCCCTGGCCGCGAACACTGAAGCTTTCTTT.

The chain recombines TRBV5-1 with TRBJ1-1; 11 nucleotides align to TRBD1. CDR1 is SGHRS, CDR2 YFSETQ, per germline. Trimming at V came to 4 bases and at J to 0 bases, leaving 5 bases not matched to a gene. The CDR3 has 16 residues. The CDR3 loop is CASSGDRGDMNTEAFF. DNA for the CDR3: TGCGCCAGCAGCGGGGACAGGGGGGATATGAACACTGAAGCTTTCTTT.

This chain connects TRBV11-2 to TRBJ2-7; 7 nucleotides agree with TRBD2. V was clipped by 3 bases and J by 7 bases; unmatched bases: 6. Per the germline V gene, CDR1 is SGHAT and CDR2 is FQNNGV. The CDR3 totals 13 residues. CDR3 amino acids: CASSFWEGGEQYF. CDR3 sequence (DNA): TGTGCCAGCAGCTTCTGGGAGGGTGGAGAGCAGTACTTC. The variable domain in full, with the rest retrieved from reference TRBV11-2 and TRBJ2-7, is EAGVAQSPRYKIIEKRQSVAFWCNPISGHATLYWYQQILGQGPKLLIQFQNNGVVDDSQLPKDRFSAERLKGVDSTLKIQPAKLEDSAVYLCASSFWEGGEQYFGPGTRLTVT.

The genes are TRBV7-9 and TRBJ1-1; no definite D call. The CDR3 totals 13 residues. Deletions cut 4 bases from V and 1 base from J, with 7 bases between. Germline CDR1 is SEHNR and CDR2 is FQNEAQ (reference sequence). This CDR3 reads CASSSVPNTEAFF. The DNA of the CDR3 is TGTGCCAGCAGCTCGGTCCCGAACACTGAAGCTTTCTTT.

J is TRBJ2-3 and V is TRBV29-1; D unclear. Germline-derived CDR1 and CDR2 are SQVTM and ANQGSEA. The CDR3 has 13 amino acids. Between the trimmed V and J ends, which lost 6 bases and 2 bases, there was a span of 12 bases. CDR3 amino acids: CSVRARFTDTQYF. DNA of the CDR3: TGCAGCGTGAGAGCTAGATTCACAGATACGCAGTATTTT.

In the case of this clone: Other DNA sequences from this sample encode an identical CDR3 as well. The CDR3 spells CASSPREGAYNEQFF. CDR3 in DNA: TGCGCCAGCAGCCCGCGAGAAGGGGCCTACAATGAGCAGTTCTTC. The V and J genes are TRBV4-3 and TRBJ2-1; weak D call: TRBD1 (5 bases). V lost 4 bases and J 2 bases, leaving 12 bases between the germline ends. CDR3 length: 15 amino acids. Germline V CDR1 and CDR2: LGHNA, YSLEER.

This clone has just a few counts. The CDR3 sequence is CASSRDGNTEAFF. CDR3 DNA: TGTGCCAGCAGTCGCGACGGGAACACTGAAGCTTTCTTT. The rearrangement joins TRBV28 to TRBJ1-1; D is uncertain. Germline CDR1 is MDHEN and CDR2 is SYDVKM. V was trimmed by 5 bases and J by 1 base, leaving 8 bases between them. There are 13 residues in the CDR3.

This clone has a single count. The V gene is TRBV5-1, the J gene TRBJ2-1, with 7 bases identical to TRBD1. V was pared by 0 bases and J by 1 base, with 1 base of the junction left unmatched. Germline values: CDR1 SGHRS, CDR2 YFSETQ. This CDR3 region has 15 residues. The CDR3 region is CASSLETGSYNEQFF. The DNA for the CDR3 is TGCGCCAGCAGCTTGGAGACAGGGTCCTACAATGAGCAGTTCTTC. Drawing the rest from reference TRBV5-1 and TRBJ2-1, the complete variable domain is KAGVTQTPRYLIKTRGQQVTLSCSPISGHRSVSWYQQTPGQGLQFLFEYFSETQRNKGNFPGRFSGRQFSNSRSEMNVSTLELGDSALYLCASSLETGSYNEQFFGPGTRLTVL.